What follows are 15 T cell receptor beta chains derived from one specimen sequenced in a study of blood T cells in healthy people across ages. Together with a sample-barcoded 5' primer, a J-beta primer mix was included in a second PCR lasting roughly 6 to 12 cycles. TCRdb re-called the 5' RACE reads with MiXCR, one entry per CDR3 protein. The sample has over a million distinct CDR3 sequences, roughly 40% seen once. The specimen sequenced was blood. Receptors originate from a woman aged 18-29 years in good health.

This clonotype showed up just once. The chain is built from TRBV15 and TRBJ2-7, with 14 bases lining up with TRBD2. CDR1 and CDR2 (germline): LNHNV, YYDKDF (reference sequence). This CDR3 comprises 15 residues. The V gene end was trimmed by 5 bases and the J gene end by 6 bases; junction bases not matched to a gene: 6. As DNA, the CDR3 is TGTGCCACCAGCTGGCCGGGACTAGCGGGAGCCGAGCAGTACTTC. Amino acids: CATSWPGLAGAEQYF.

This chain links TRBV24-1 with TRBJ1-2; no definite D call. This CDR3 has 13 residues. Germline V CDR1 and CDR2: KGHDR, SFDVKD. Trimming took 2 bases from V and 2 from J, leaving 5 bases between them. CDR3 nucleotide sequence: TGTGCCACCAGTGATTCACAGAACTATGGCTACACCTTC. Protein: CATSDSQNYGYTF.

This clonotype was counted between two and nine times. V is TRBV4-1 and J is TRBJ2-7; D assignment may be TRBD1 or TRBD2 (5 bases each). Per the germline V gene, CDR1 is MGHRA and CDR2 is YSYEKL. Trimming took 6 bases from V and 12 from J, leaving 24 bases between them. This CDR3 spans 14 amino acids. The CDR3 region has the DNA TGCGCCAGCAGTCCAACCCAAGTAAACAGGAGGACGTACTTC. Its translation: CASSPTQVNRRTYF.

The chain employs TRBV20-1 and TRBJ2-1, with D unclear. The V gene's germline CDR1 is DFQATT and CDR2 SNEGSKA (reference sequence). The ends were cut back, 3 bases at V and 7 bases at J, with 7 bases in the middle. CDR3 size: 11 residues. The CDR3 reads CSASHRNEQFF. The CDR3 nucleotides are TGCAGTGCTAGCCATCGAAATGAGCAGTTCTTC.

This chain connects TRBV21-1 to TRBJ1-2. TRBV21-1 has pseudogene status. CDR3 length: 17 residues. The CDR3, as DNA: TGTGCCAGCAGCAAAAGAAGAAGGCAAACACCACAACGGGGCTACACCTTC. Its protein is CASSKRRRQTPQRGYTF.

This clonotype was detected a few times. The chain has TRBV27 and TRBJ2-1; tentative D call: TRBD1 (5 bases). Per germline, CDR1 MNHEY and CDR2 SMNVEV (reference sequence). The V gene lost 7 bases and the J gene lost 6 bases, with 22 bases spanning the gap. The CDR3 covers 16 residues. CDR3 bases: TGTGCCAGCATCTGGGGCCCCTCTCTGAGTAGCAATGAGCAGTTCTTC. Translating gives CASIWGPSLSSNEQFF.

Turning to this clonotype: A read error may account for a junction end that differs from germline. V usage is TRBV12-3 or TRBV12-4 and J usage is TRBJ1-6, with a tentative D call TRBD1 (6 bases). There are 14 residues in the CDR3. CDR3 sequence reads: CASRRGRDNSPPHF. The DNA of the CDR3 is TGTGCCAGCAGGCGGGGGCGGGATAATTCACCCCCCCACTTT.

The V gene is TRBV6-5, the J gene TRBJ2-5; D is undetermined. Germline lookup yields CDR1 MNHEY and CDR2 SVGAGI. Deletions cut 4 bases from V and 11 bases from J, with 17 bases between. This CDR3 spans 13 amino acids. The CDR3 loop is CASSWQVDNEQYF. The CDR3 DNA reads TGTGCCAGCAGTTGGCAGGTAGACAATGAGCAGTACTTC.

As regards this clonotype: This may stem from a read error, because a much larger clone lies one nucleotide away. V and J are TRBV10-3 and TRBJ2-3; 12 nucleotides agree with TRBD2. Germline V gene sequence: CDR1 ENHRY, CDR2 SYGVKD. The trim removed 11 bases at V and 0 bases at J, leaving 9 bases unmatched. CDR3 size: 16 residues. CDR3 in amino acids: CASRTSGMRSTDTQYF. For the CDR3, the DNA is TGTGCCTCTCGGACTAGCGGGATGAGGAGCACAGATACGCAGTATTTT.

This clonotype turned up a few times. This chain connects TRBV30 to TRBJ2-3, with no clear D. V was trimmed by 5 bases and J by 2 bases, leaving 11 bases between them. This CDR3 is built from 13 residues. Germline assignment: CDR1 GTSNPN and CDR2 SVGIG (reference sequence). The CDR3 region has the DNA TGTGCCTGGGTATTAGGGATCACAGATACGCAGTATTTT. Its protein is CAWVLGITDTQYF.

The chain links TRBV5-1 to TRBJ2-1; no definite D call. The J call may be mistaken, given a closer DNA end match to TRBJ2-7. The CDR3 consists of 17 residues. Germline CDR1 is SGHRS and CDR2 is YFSETQ. The CDR3 reads CASSLVVSYPSYNEQYF. The DNA of the CDR3 is TGCGCCAGCAGCTTGGTTGTGAGCTACCCCTCCTACAATGAGCAGTACTTC.

This clonotype was counted only a few times. The V and J genes are TRBV20-1 and TRBJ1-2; 7 nucleotides line up with TRBD1. The CDR3 covers 12 residues. Trimming cost V 6 bases and J 11 bases; bases outside gene matches: 12. Germline values: CDR1 DFQATT, CDR2 SNEGSKA (reference sequence). The chain's CDR3 is CSAPGTALLYTF. CDR3 coding DNA: TGCAGTGCGCCCGGGACAGCTCTACTTTACACCTTC.

The V and J genes are TRBV20-1 and TRBJ2-5; TRBD1 might be the D (6 bases). V lost 0 bases and J 1 base, leaving 12 bases between the germline ends. Germline-derived CDR1 and CDR2 are DFQATT and SNEGSKA (reference sequence). This CDR3 has 15 residues. DNA for the CDR3: TGCAGTGCTAGAGATCTGAACAGGGCCCAAGAGACCCAGTACTTC. Translation gives CSARDLNRAQETQYF.

There are a few counts of this clonotype. V usage is TRBV11-2 and J usage is TRBJ2-2; D gene ambiguous. V was cut by 0 bases and J by 3 bases, with 2 bases left in between. From germline, CDR1 is SGHAT and CDR2 FQNNGV. The CDR3 consists of 13 residues. The CDR3 loop is CASSLDYTGELFF. The CDR3 region has the DNA TGTGCCAGCAGCTTAGACTACACCGGGGAGCTGTTTTTT.

The rearrangement joins TRBV5-6 to TRBJ1-2, with D perhaps matching TRBD1 (5 bases). With 4 bases removed from V and 4 bases from J, the gap between germline ends came to 14 bases. The germline CDR1 and CDR2 sequences are SGHDT and YYEEEE. This CDR3 has 14 residues. CDR3: CASSLGPGTYGYTF. CDR3 DNA sequence: TGTGCCAGCAGCCTCGGGCCAGGGACCTATGGCTACACCTTC.